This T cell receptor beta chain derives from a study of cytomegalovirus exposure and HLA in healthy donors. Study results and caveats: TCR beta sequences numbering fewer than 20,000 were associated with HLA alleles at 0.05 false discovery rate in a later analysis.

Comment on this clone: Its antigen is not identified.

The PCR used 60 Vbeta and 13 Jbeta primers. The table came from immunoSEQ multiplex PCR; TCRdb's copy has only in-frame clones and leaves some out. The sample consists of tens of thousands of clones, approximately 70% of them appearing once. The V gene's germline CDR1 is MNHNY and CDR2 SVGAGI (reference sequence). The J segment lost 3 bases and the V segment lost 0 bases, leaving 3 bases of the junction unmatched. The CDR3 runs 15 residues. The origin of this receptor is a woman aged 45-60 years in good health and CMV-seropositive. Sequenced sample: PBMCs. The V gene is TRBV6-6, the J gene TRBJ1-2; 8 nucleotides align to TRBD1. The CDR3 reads CASSYSPGGDYGYTF. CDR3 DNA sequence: TGTGCCAGCAGTTACTCACCAGGGGGCGACTATGGCTACACCTTC.